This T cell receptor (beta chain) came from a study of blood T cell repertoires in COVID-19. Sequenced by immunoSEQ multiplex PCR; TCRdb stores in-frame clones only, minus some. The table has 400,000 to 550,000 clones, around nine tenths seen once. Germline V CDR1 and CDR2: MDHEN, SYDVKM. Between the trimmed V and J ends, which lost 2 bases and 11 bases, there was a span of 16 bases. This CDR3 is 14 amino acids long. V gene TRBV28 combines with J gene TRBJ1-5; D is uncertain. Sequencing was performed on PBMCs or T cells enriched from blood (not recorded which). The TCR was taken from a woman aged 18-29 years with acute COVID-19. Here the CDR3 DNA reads TGTGCCAGCAGTTTACTCGTTTCTGTACAATCCCAGCATTTT. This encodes CASSLLVSVQSQHF.